The rows below give T cell receptor beta chains drawn from one sample of a study of Ad26.COV2.S vaccination and SARS-CoV-2 variants. Sequencing was performed with immunoSEQ multiplex PCR; in TCRdb, only in-frame clones are kept and a portion is missing. Of around 420,000 clones listed, approximately 90% were seen once; the top ten hold about 4%. The material sequenced was peripheral blood, taken in a trial of Ad26.COV2.S vaccine versus placebo. The receptors were gathered from a person aged 18-65 years who received the Ad26.COV2.S COVID-19 vaccine or a placebo. CDR3s include the opening cysteine and the closing phenylalanine or tryptophan. D genes are given only for firm matches. Not every row has a clone size; where given, it reads once, few, many or a size class.

v_call	cdr3_length	clone_size	d_call	j_call	cdr3_aa	cdr3_nt
TRBV27	15	few	-	TRBJ2-2	CASSLSLPYTGELFF	TGTGCCAGCAGTTTAAGTCTTCCCTACACCGGGGAGCTGTTTTTT
TRBV5-5	13	once	TRBD1	TRBJ2-7	CASSLNRGYEQYF	TGTGCCAGCAGCTTGAACAGGGGTTACGAGCAGTACTTC
TRBV4-1	14	-	TRBD2	TRBJ2-7	CASSQLAGGKGQYF	TGCGCCAGCAGCCAGCTAGCGGGGGGTAAAGGGCAGTACTTC
TRBV11-2	13	few	-	TRBJ1-6	CASSFSDNSPLHF	TGTGCCAGCAGCTTCTCGGATAATTCACCCCTCCACTTT
TRBV7-9	15	-	TRBD1	TRBJ2-7	CASSLVDRGLLEQYF	TGTGCCAGCAGCTTAGTAGACAGGGGCTTGCTCGAGCAGTACTTC
TRBV2	13	-	-	TRBJ1-4	CASSRDLDEKLFF	TGTGCCAGCAGCAGGGACCTTGATGAAAAACTGTTTTTT
TRBV19	14	-	-	TRBJ1-2	CASSPEWSDYGYTF	TGTGCCAGTAGTCCCGAATGGTCCGACTATGGCTACACCTTC
TRBV19	15	-	TRBD2	TRBJ2-7	CASSRTGTSSYEQYF	TGTGCCAGTTCGCGAACCGGGACTAGCTCCTACGAGCAGTACTTC
TRBV5-1	15	once	-	TRBJ2-2	CASSSGGTATEELFF	TGCGCCAGCAGCTCTGGCGGGACAGCCACCGAGGAGCTGTTTTTT
TRBV4-3	17	-	-	TRBJ2-3	CASSQDWDSGDTDTQYF	TGCGCCAGCAGCCAAGATTGGGATAGCGGAGACACAGATACGCAGTATTTT
TRBV24-1	13	-	TRBD1	TRBJ1-2	CATSGQGASGYTF	TGTGCCACCAGCGGACAGGGGGCTTCTGGCTACACCTTC
TRBV28	14	-	-	TRBJ2-7	CASSWAGLTYEQYF	TGTGCCAGCAGTTGGGCAGGTCTAACCTACGAGCAGTACTTC
TRBV20-1	14	-	TRBD1	TRBJ2-7	CSATDRGPAYEQYF	TGCAGTGCTACTGACAGGGGACCGGCCTACGAGCAGTACTTC
TRBV2	17	-	-	TRBJ2-5	CATQDSPGGPTGETQYF	TGTGCCACCCAGGATTCTCCCGGGGGGCCCACTGGAGAGACCCAGTACTTC
TRBV18	13	few	-	TRBJ1-4	CASSPRGNEKLFF	TGTGCCAGCTCACCACGGGGGAATGAAAAACTGTTTTTT